This T cell receptor (beta chain) was identified in a study of T cells in Graves' hyperthyroidism and ophthalmopathy (dated by TCRdb to between 2018 and 2021). For the study in its entirety: Peripheral blood samples were taken at the time of initial diagnosis, prior to any treatment. TCR V-J signatures able to tell the groups apart were searched for in a discovery cohort of about a hundred patients, of whom over 40 had Graves' ophthalmopathy and more than 55 had stable Graves' hyperthyroidism. Prospective prediction of ophthalmopathy was tested in an independent validation cohort consisting of roughly 20 hyperthyroidism patients and some 17 patients who later progressed to ophthalmopathy. The 100 discovery patients were randomly divided into training and test sets at a 7:3 ratio. The study also compared thyroid tissue and blood T-cell repertoires from about six Graves' hyperthyroidism patients. After blood sampling, hyperthyroidism patients were treated with methimazole at a starting dose of 30 mg daily, and ophthalmopathy patients were treated with high-dose intravenous methylprednisolone. The paper reports TCR Vbeta CDR3 sequencing of over 120 peripheral blood samples: 40 to 45 ophthalmopathy, roughly 80 hyperthyroidism and 17 progressor patients.

Amplification of TCR beta CDR3 regions was carried out from RNA transcripts. A first-round RT-PCR of the TCR CDR3 used the HTBI primer set with the Qiagen OneStep RT-PCR kit. Libraries were constructed in a second round of multiplex PCR, after which size selection and purification were performed. Paired-end sequencing of the libraries was performed with 100 bp reads on an Illumina HiSeq2000. As for how the authors treated the data: SOAPnuke was used to process the raw data, with reads discarded if the reads contained adapters or uncalled bases, had a mean Phred below 15, or lacked an exact constant-primer or identifier match. COPE v1.2.5 was used to merge the high-quality paired reads, and each unique nucleotide sequence was defined as a clonotype. Clonotypes were aligned to IMGT TRBV, TRBD and TRBJ reference segments using MiTCR v1.1. Analysis was restricted to V-J combinations with a frequency above 0.0001, which covered 98% to 99.2% of repertoires. A TCS score was defined as the ratio of F50 (clonal expansion) to E x V (chaos), with BLOSUM62-based TCRdist applied between CDR3 peptides within each V-J. Welch's t-statistics and random forest reduced 450 to 600 V-J features to roughly 13, which were used in a naive Bayes classifier (R e1071). The Morisita-Horn index was used to measure how similar the thyroid and blood repertoires were. TCRdb redid the processing of the public reads, applying fastp at Q25 and MiXCR, and retained in-frame beta chains. Each CDR3 protein appears once, grouped with its most common genes and DNA. None of the V and J calls come from the authors' own analysis; TCRdb made them. Recorded for this sample are around 760,000 distinct CDR3 sequences; 35% of them occurred a single time. Clones ranked in the top ten supply around a third of the sample.

Only one count was recorded for this clonotype. This receptor's antigen is unknown. Per-base quality was not reported, and no clone a single base away is much larger than it. A lone read offers only weak evidence. The study at large found these results: Most expanded thyroid clonotypes (frequency above 0.001) were also found in blood, which suggests that blood repertoires may mirror thyroid immune responses. In validation, progression to ophthalmopathy was predicted by the model with around 70% sensitivity and approximately 78% specificity, a median of approximately 7.1 months before onset. A 13 V-J signature model separated ophthalmopathy from stable hyperthyroidism, with around 91% sensitivity and 81.08% specificity in cross-validation and 80%/75% in testing. No statistical method was used to set the sample size in advance, and investigators knew the group allocation.

Stable Graves' hyperthyroidism was defined as the absence of progression to ophthalmopathy over 18 months of follow-up. Hyperthyroidism patients were newly diagnosed, with disease duration under 2 months, and aged 18 to 65 years. Patients with uncontrolled infections, other autoimmune diseases, pregnancy or lactation were excluded. Clinical symptoms, serum thyroxine and TRAb, thyroid ultrasound, and orbital computed tomography formed the basis for the diagnoses. Ficoll-Paque density gradient centrifugation was used to isolate PBMCs from around 9.1 ml of fresh peripheral blood. Trizol reagent was used to extract total RNA, and RNA quality was then checked on an Agilent 2100 Bioanalyzer. The material sequenced was blood. The sequence was obtained from a woman aged 40 to 50 with Graves' hyperthyroidism.

For the CDR3, the sequence is CASRVAGGPKSGELFF. The nucleotide sequence is TGTGCCAGCAGGGTAGCGGGAGGGCCTAAAAGCGGGGAGCTGTTTTTT. The chain couples TRBV28 to TRBJ2-2, with 11 central nucleotides matching TRBD2. The CDR3 contains 16 residues, cysteine and phenylalanine counted. The CDR3 DNA has 48 bases and is translated from base 1. CDR1 and CDR2, looked up from the germline V gene, are MDHEN and SYDVKM. For this chain, trimming is 6 bases at the V end and 7 bases at the J end, and the number of junction bases without a gene match is 10. The full variable domain, completed from the reference TRBV28 and TRBJ2-2 proteins outside the CDR3, reads DVKVTQSSRYLVKRTGEKVFLECVQDMDHENMFWYRQDPGLGLRLIYFSYDVKMKEKGDIPEGYSVSREKKERFSLILESASTNQTSMYLCASRVAGGPKSGELFFGEGSRLTVL.